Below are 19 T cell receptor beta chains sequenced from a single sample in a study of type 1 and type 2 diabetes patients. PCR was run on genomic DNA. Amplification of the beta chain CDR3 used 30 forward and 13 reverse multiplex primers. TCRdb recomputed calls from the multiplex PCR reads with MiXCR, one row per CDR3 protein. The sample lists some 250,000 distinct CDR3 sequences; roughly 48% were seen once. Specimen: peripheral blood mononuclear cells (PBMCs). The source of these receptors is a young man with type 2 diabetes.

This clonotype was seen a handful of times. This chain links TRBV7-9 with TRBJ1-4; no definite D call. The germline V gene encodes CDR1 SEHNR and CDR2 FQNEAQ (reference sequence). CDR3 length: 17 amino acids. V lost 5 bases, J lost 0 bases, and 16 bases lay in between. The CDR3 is CASSKYSSDATNEKLFF. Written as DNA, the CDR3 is TGTGCCAGCAGCAAATATTCGTCGGACGCAACTAATGAAAAACTGTTTTTT.

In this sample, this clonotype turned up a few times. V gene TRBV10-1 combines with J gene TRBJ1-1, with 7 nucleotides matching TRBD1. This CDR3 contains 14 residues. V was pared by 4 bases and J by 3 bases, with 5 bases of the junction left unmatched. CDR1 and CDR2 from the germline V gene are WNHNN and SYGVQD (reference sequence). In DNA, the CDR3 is TGCGCCAGCAGTGCGGGACAGACGTACACTGAAGCTTTCTTT. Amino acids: CASSAGQTYTEAFF.

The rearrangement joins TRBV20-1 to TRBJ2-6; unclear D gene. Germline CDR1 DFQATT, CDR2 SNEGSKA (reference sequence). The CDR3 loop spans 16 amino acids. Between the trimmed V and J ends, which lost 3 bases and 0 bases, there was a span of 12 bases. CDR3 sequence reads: CSARLVQISGANVLTF. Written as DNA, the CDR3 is TGCAGTGCTAGGCTTGTCCAAATCTCTGGGGCCAACGTCCTGACTTTC.

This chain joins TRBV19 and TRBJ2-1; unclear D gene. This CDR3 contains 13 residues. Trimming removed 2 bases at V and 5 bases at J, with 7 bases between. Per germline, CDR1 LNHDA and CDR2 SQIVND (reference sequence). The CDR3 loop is CASSIKADNEQFF. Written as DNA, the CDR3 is TGTGCCAGTAGTATAAAAGCAGACAATGAGCAGTTCTTC.

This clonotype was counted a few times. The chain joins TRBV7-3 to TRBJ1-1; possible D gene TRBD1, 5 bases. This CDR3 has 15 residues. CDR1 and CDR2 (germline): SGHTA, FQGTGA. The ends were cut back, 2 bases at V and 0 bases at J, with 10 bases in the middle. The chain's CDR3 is CASSLGGGLNTEAFF. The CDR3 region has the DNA TGTGCCAGCAGCTTAGGGGGAGGGTTGAACACTGAAGCTTTCTTT.

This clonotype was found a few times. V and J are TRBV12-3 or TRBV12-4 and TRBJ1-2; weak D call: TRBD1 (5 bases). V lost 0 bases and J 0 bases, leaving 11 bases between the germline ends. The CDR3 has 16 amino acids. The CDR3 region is CASSLAADSSNYGYTF. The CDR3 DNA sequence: TGTGCCAGCAGTTTAGCGGCCGACAGTTCTAACTATGGCTACACCTTC.

The CDR3 DNA reads as TGCGCCAGCAGCTTGGTTAGCGGGGAGCTCACAGATACGCAGTATTTT. The encoded protein is CASSLVSGELTDTQYF. The chain couples TRBV5-1 to TRBJ2-3, with 8 positions matching TRBD2. The J segment lost 2 bases and the V segment lost 0 bases, leaving 5 bases of the junction unmatched. The CDR3 runs to 16 residues. Germline CDR1 SGHRS, CDR2 YFSETQ.

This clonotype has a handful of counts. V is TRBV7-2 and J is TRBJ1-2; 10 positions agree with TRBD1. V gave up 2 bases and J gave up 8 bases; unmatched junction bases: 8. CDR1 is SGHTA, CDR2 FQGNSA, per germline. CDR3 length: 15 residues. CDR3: CASSLSGTGVGGYTF. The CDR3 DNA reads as TGTGCCAGCAGCTTATCCGGGACAGGGGTGGGAGGCTACACCTTC.

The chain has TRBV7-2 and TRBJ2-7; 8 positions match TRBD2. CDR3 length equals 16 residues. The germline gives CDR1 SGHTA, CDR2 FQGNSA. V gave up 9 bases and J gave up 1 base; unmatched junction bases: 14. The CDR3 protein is CARSLPMSGSSYEQYF. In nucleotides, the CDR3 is TGTGCCAGAAGTTTGCCAATGAGCGGGAGTTCCTACGAGCAGTACTTC.

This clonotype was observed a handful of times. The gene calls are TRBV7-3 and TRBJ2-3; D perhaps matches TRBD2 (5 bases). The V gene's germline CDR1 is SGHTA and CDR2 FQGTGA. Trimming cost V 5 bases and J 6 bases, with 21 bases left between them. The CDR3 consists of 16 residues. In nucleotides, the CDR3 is TGTGCCAGCAGCCCCGGAGTAGGGCTAGCCGCCGATACGCAGTATTTT. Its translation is CASSPGVGLAADTQYF.

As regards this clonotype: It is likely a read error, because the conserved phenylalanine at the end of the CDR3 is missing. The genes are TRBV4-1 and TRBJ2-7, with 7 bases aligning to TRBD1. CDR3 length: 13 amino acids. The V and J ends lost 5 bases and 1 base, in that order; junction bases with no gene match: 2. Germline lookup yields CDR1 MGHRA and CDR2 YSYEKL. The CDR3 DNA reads TGCGCCAGCAGCTGGGGACAGTCCTACGAGCAGTACCTC. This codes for CASSWGQSYEQYL.

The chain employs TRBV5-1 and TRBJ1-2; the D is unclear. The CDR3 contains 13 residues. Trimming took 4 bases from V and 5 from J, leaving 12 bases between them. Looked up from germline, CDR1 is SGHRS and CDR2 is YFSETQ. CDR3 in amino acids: CASSQNSKYGYTF. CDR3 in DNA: TGCGCCAGCAGCCAGAATTCAAAGTATGGCTACACCTTC.

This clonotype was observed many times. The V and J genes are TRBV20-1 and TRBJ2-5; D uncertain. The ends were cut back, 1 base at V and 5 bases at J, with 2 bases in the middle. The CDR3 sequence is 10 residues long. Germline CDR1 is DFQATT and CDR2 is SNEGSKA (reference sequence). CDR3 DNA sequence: TGCAGTGCTAGAGTTGAGACCCAGTACTTC. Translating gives CSARVETQYF.

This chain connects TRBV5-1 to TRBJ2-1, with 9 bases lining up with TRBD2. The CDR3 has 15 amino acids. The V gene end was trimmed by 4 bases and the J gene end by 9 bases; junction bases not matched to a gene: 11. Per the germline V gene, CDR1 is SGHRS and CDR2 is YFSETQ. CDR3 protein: CASSTSSGTQREQFF. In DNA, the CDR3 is TGCGCCAGCAGCACATCTAGCGGGACCCAGCGTGAGCAGTTCTTC.

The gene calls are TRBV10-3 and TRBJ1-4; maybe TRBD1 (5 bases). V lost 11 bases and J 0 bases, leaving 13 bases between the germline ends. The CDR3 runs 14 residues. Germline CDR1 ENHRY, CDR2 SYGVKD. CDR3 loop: CAVQGPTTNEKLFF. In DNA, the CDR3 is TGTGCCGTGCAGGGACCAACAACTAATGAAAAACTGTTTTTT.

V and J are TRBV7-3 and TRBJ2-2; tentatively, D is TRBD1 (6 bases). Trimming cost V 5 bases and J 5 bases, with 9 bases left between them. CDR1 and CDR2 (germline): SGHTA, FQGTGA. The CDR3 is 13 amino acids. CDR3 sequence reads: CASSGTGTGELFF. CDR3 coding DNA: TGTGCCAGCAGCGGTACAGGGACCGGGGAGCTGTTTTTT.

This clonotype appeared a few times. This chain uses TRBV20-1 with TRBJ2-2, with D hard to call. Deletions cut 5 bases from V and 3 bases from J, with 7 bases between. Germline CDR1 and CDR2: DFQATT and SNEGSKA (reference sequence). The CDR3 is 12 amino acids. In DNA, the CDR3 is TGCAGTGCTCGGCCCTACACCGGGGAGCTGTTTTTT. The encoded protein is CSARPYTGELFF.

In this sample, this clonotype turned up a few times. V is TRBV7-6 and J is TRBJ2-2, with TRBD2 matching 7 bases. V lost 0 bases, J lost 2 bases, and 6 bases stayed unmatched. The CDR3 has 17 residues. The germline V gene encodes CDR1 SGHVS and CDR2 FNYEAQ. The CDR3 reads CASSLATGGSNTGELFF. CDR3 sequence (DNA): TGTGCCAGCAGCTTAGCGACCGGGGGGAGTAACACCGGGGAGCTGTTTTTT.

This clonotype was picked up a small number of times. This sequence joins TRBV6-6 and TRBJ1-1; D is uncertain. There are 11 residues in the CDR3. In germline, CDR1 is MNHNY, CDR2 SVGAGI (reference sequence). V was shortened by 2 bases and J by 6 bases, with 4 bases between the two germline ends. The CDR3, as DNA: TGTGCCAGCAGTTACGGGTCTGAAGCTTTCTTT. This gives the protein CASSYGSEAFF.